This TCR beta chain was identified in a study of T cells in Graves' hyperthyroidism and ophthalmopathy. The study, taken as a whole, reports: The model identified upcoming ophthalmopathy a median approximately six months ahead of onset.

The diagnoses drew upon clinical symptoms, serum thyroxine and TRAb, thyroid ultrasound and orbital computed tomography. Remarks on this clonotype: Its antigen is not known.

CDR1 WSHSY and CDR2 SAAADI come from the germline V gene. V lost 4 bases and J 5 bases, leaving 11 bases between the germline ends. The CDR3 runs to 13 residues. TCR beta CDR3 regions were amplified from RNA. The HTBI primer set drove a first-round RT-PCR of the TCR CDR3. TCRdb re-called the multiplex PCR reads with MiXCR, one entry per CDR3 protein. The sample contains 270,000 or so distinct CDR3 sequences, roughly 15% of which appear only once. The chain combines TRBV10-2 with TRBJ1-2; D unresolved. Sequencing input: blood. The sequence came from a woman in her 50s with Graves' hyperthyroidism that later progressed to Graves' ophthalmopathy. In DNA form, the CDR3 reads TGCGCCAGCAGTGCCAGGCCCCGTTATGGCTACACCTTC. This translates into CASSARPRYGYTF.